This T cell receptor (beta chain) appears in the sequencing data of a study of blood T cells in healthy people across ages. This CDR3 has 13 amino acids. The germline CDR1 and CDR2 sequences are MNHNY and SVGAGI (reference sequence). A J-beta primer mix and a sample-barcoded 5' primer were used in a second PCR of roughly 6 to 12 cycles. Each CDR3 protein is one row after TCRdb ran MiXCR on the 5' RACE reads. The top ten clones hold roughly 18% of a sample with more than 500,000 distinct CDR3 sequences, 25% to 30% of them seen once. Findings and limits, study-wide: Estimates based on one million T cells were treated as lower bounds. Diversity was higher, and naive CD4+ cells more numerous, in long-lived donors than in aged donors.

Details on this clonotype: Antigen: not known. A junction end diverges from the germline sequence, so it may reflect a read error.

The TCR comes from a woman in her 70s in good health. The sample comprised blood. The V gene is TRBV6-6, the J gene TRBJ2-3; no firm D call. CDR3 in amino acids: CASSCSGTDTQCF. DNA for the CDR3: TGTGCCAGCAGTTGTAGTGGTACAGATACGCAGTGTTTT.